A single sample is the source of the 17 T cell receptor beta chains below, sequenced in a study of regulatory T cells in long-lasting Graves disease. To make TCR beta libraries, researchers used iRepertoire HTBI primers and Arm-PCR of CDR3 regions. TCRdb reprocessed the multiplex PCR reads with MiXCR, giving one entry per CDR3 protein. This table has 700,000 or so distinct CDR3 sequences, about 32% appearing once. Described time point: persistent/refractory GD, antithyroid drugs over 5 years with positive TRAb. The TCR library used RNA extracted from PBMCs. The specimen comprised peripheral blood mononuclear cells (PBMCs), sampled when the disease was refractory, from a patient treated with antithyroid drugs. The receptors here all came from a female donor with Graves disease.

The genes are TRBV28 and TRBJ2-3, with D uncertain. V lost 5 bases to trimming and J lost 0 bases, with 12 bases between them. Germline loops: CDR1 MDHEN, CDR2 SYDVKM. CDR3 length equals 15 residues. In DNA, the CDR3 is TGTGCCAGCAGTCTCCTTACCGACAGCACAGATACGCAGTATTTT. This encodes CASSLLTDSTDTQYF.

This clonotype was counted only a few times. The V and J genes are TRBV7-9 and TRBJ2-2; 9 bases match TRBD1. The junction had 6 bases not matched to a gene; V was cut back by 5 bases and J by 5 bases. The CDR3 consists of 15 residues. From germline, CDR1 is SEHNR and CDR2 FQNEAQ (reference sequence). The CDR3 region is CASSGTGKLTGELFF. CDR3 bases: TGTGCCAGCAGCGGGACAGGGAAGCTGACCGGGGAGCTGTTTTTT.

This sequence joins TRBV29-1 and TRBJ2-7; TRBD2 matches 8 bases. Germline V CDR1 and CDR2: SQVTM, ANQGSEA. The CDR3 has 15 residues. Losses at the gene ends were 4 bases for V and 3 bases for J; bases not matched to a gene: 11. CDR3 DNA: TGCAGCGTTGTCTCGAACGGGGGGGATGGCTACGAGCAGTACTTC. Its translation is CSVVSNGGDGYEQYF.

The rearrangement uses TRBV20-1 and TRBJ2-7; D is ambiguous. V shed 3 bases and J shed 5 bases, with 14 bases lying between them. The CDR3 contains 13 residues. CDR1 and CDR2 from the germline V gene are DFQATT and SNEGSKA (reference sequence). This CDR3 reads CSASEVGLHEQYF. The CDR3 nucleotides are TGCAGTGCTAGTGAAGTGGGTCTCCACGAGCAGTACTTC.

This clonotype has only a few counts. The chain links TRBV6-1 to TRBJ1-5, with D tentatively TRBD1 (6 bases). Germline V CDR1 and CDR2: MNHNS, SASEGT. The CDR3 totals 15 residues. V lost 7 bases to trimming and J lost 0 bases, with 13 bases between them. CDR3 sequence: CASIWSRGSNQPQHF. CDR3 nucleotides: TGTGCCAGCATTTGGAGCAGGGGTAGCAATCAGCCCCAGCATTTT.

This clonotype was seen a handful of times. The chain uses TRBV6-2 or TRBV6-3 and TRBJ1-6, with a weak D call TRBD1 (6 bases). CDR1 and CDR2 from the germline V gene are MNHEY and SVGEGT. This CDR3 comprises 17 residues. Deletions cut 2 bases from V and 5 bases from J, with 16 bases between. This CDR3 is CASSYGGPPGHNSPLHF. In DNA, the CDR3 is TGTGCCAGCAGTTACGGGGGCCCTCCAGGGCATAATTCACCCCTCCACTTT.

V and J are TRBV28 and TRBJ1-6; possibly TRBD1 for D (6 bases). The CDR3 runs to 15 residues. From germline, CDR1 is MDHEN and CDR2 SYDVKM. V was pared by 6 bases and J by 6 bases, with 15 bases between. CDR3 amino acids: CASRTRGPGNSPLHF. The CDR3 coding sequence is TGTGCCAGCAGGACGCGGGGGCCCGGTAATTCACCCCTCCACTTT.

The chain has TRBV9 and TRBJ1-4, with 7 bases lining up with TRBD1. The V gene end was trimmed by 2 bases and the J gene end by 6 bases; junction bases not matched to a gene: 7. The CDR3 has 15 amino acids. The germline V gene has CDR1 SGDLS and CDR2 YYNGEE. CDR3 in amino acids: CASSVITGDHEKLFF. CDR3 nucleotide sequence: TGTGCCAGCAGCGTTATAACAGGGGATCATGAAAAACTGTTTTTT.

The V and J genes are TRBV12-3 or TRBV12-4 and TRBJ2-4; the D gene is possibly TRBD1 (6 bases). This CDR3 contains 15 residues. With 7 bases removed from V and 2 bases from J, the gap between germline ends came to 15 bases. Here the CDR3 DNA reads TGTGCCAGCACCAAAACCAGGGGACCCAAAAACATTCAGTACTTC. It specifies CASTKTRGPKNIQYF.

This clonotype has only a few counts. V and J are TRBV6-1 and TRBJ2-5; 7 bases line up with TRBD1. V lost 6 bases to trimming and J lost 1 base; unmatched junction nucleotides: 5. Germline CDR1 and CDR2: MNHNS and SASEGT. This CDR3 is built from 14 residues. Here the CDR3 DNA reads TGTGCCAGCAGGAAACAGGGGTCCCAAGAGACCCAGTACTTC. Protein: CASRKQGSQETQYF.

This clonotype showed up just a few times. The V gene is TRBV2, the J gene TRBJ1-4, with D uncertain. Germline CDR1 and CDR2: SNHLY and FYNNEI. This CDR3 comprises 15 residues. Trimming pared 2 bases from V and 5 bases from J, leaving 12 bases between. The CDR3 protein is CASSERGVENEKLFF. The CDR3 DNA reads as TGTGCCAGCAGTGAACGTGGGGTAGAAAATGAAAAACTGTTTTTT.

J is TRBJ1-1 and V is TRBV12-3 or TRBV12-4; D gene unclear. V was trimmed by 4 bases and J by 4 bases, leaving 10 bases between them. This CDR3 spans 13 amino acids. The CDR3 here is CASSSIGITEAFF. DNA of the CDR3: TGTGCCAGCAGTTCGATTGGAATCACTGAAGCTTTCTTT.

The CDR3 sequence is CASSLAQRTLNTEAFF. For the CDR3, the DNA is TGTGCCAGCAGTTTAGCGCAGCGAACCCTAAACACTGAAGCTTTCTTT. The V and J genes are TRBV28 and TRBJ1-1; D call uncertain. Germline V lookup: CDR1 MDHEN, CDR2 SYDVKM. Between the trimmed V and J ends, which lost 2 bases and 2 bases, there was a span of 15 bases. The CDR3 runs to 16 residues.

V gene TRBV9 combines with J gene TRBJ2-7, with D unclear. V was pared by 0 bases and J by 5 bases, with 12 bases between. There are 14 residues in the CDR3. Germline CDR1 is SGDLS and CDR2 is YYNGEE. In nucleotides, the CDR3 is TGTGCCAGCAGCGTAGGACTCTCGCCTGACGAGCAGTACTTC. Its translation is CASSVGLSPDEQYF.

The CDR3 DNA is TGTGCCAGCAGCTTAGCTGCCTCCCTCTACGAGCAGTACTTC. Translated: CASSLAASLYEQYF. The genes are TRBV7-2 and TRBJ2-7, with D unresolved. Trimming cost V 0 bases and J 3 bases, with 9 bases left between them. Looked up from germline, CDR1 is SGHTA and CDR2 is FQGNSA. The CDR3 extends over 14 amino acids.

Comment on this clonotype: A junction end diverges from the germline sequence, so it may reflect a read error. This sequence joins TRBV6-2 or TRBV6-3 and TRBJ1-1; D perhaps matches TRBD1 (5 bases). The CDR3 has 17 amino acids. Germline V gene data show CDR1 as MNHEY and CDR2 as SVGEGT. CDR3 in amino acids: CTSSYSQGPPTSTEAFF. The CDR3 DNA follows: TGTACCAGCAGTTACTCGCAGGGACCCCCAACAAGTACTGAAGCTTTCTTT.

A remark on this clonotype: One base away lies a much larger clone, so this may be a sequencing read error. This sequence joins TRBV28 and TRBJ1-2, with TRBD1 matching over 7 bases. This CDR3 has 14 amino acids. The trim removed 6 bases at V and 12 bases at J, leaving 16 bases unmatched. CDR1 and CDR2 from the germline V gene are MDHEN and SYDVKM. CDR3 region: CASRPRPGGQGHTF. As DNA, the CDR3 is TGTGCCAGCAGACCGCGGCCAGGGGGTCAGGGCCACACCTTC.